This is a list of T cell receptor beta chains from one sample in a study of CD8+ T cells in alopecia areata. Produced via immunoSEQ multiplex PCR; TCRdb's table is partial and in-frame only. There are under 15,000 clones in the sample; roughly 60% occur only once, and roughly 21% lies in the top ten. Sequencing input: skin. Receptors were obtained from a human donor with alopecia areata. Both conserved end residues are part of each CDR3. The D gene is left open where the match is weak. Clone size is stated in some rows and not others, as once, few, many or a class when expanded.

TRBV29-1	-	TRBJ2-7	TRBD1	CSVPGQWAYEQYF	TGCAGCGTACCGGGACAGTGGGCCTACGAGCAGTACTTC
TRBV11-2	-	TRBJ1-2	-	CASSLVSRVDGYTF	TGTGCCAGCAGCTTAGTGTCCAGGGTGGACGGCTACACCTTC
TRBV18	once	TRBJ1-4	-	CASSFLEINEKLFF	TGTGCCAGCTCATTTTTGGAGATAAATGAAAAACTGTTTTTT
TRBV13	-	TRBJ2-7	-	CASSLEGGAYEQYF	TGTGCCAGCAGCTTAGAAGGGGGAGCCTACGAGCAGTACTTC
TRBV23-1	-	TRBJ2-5	-	CASSQSIPGWQETQYF	TGCGCCAGCAGTCAATCGATACCGGGTTGGCAAGAGACCCAGTACTTC
TRBV6-6	-	TRBJ2-7	-	CASSSPRQAHYEQYF	TGTGCCAGCAGTTCCCCGAGGCAGGCCCACTACGAGCAGTACTTC
TRBV6-1	-	TRBJ2-5	-	CASSEMRVVPETQYF	TGTGCCAGCAGTGAAATGAGGGTTGTCCCTGAGACCCAGTACTTC
TRBV27	few	TRBJ1-5	-	CASSFVINQPQHF	TGTGCCAGCAGTTTTGTGATCAATCAGCCCCAGCATTTT
TRBV6-4	-	TRBJ2-1	-	CASSDSQNEQFF	TGTGCCAGCAGTGACTCACAAAATGAGCAGTTCTTC
TRBV28	-	TRBJ1-4	-	CTRDPWDEKLFF	TGTACCAGGGATCCTTGGGATGAAAAACTGTTTTTT
TRBV9	-	TRBJ2-2	-	CASSVRALGAGELFF	TGTGCCAGCAGCGTTAGGGCGCTGGGGGCCGGGGAGCTGTTTTTT
TRBV7-8	few	TRBJ2-7	TRBD1	CASTQKDRAVGGYEQYF	TGTGCCAGCACCCAAAAGGACAGGGCCGTAGGAGGGTACGAGCAGTACTTC
TRBV7-9	-	TRBJ1-1	-	CASSQRGNTEAFF	TGTGCCAGCAGCCAAAGGGGGAACACTGAAGCTTTCTTT
TRBV29-1	-	TRBJ2-7	TRBD2	CSAREYLVGGGPYEQYF	TGCAGCGCCCGCGAGTACCTCGTGGGGGGGGGTCCCTACGAGCAGTACTTC
TRBV28	-	TRBJ2-1	TRBD2	CASRGRTSGSREQFF	TGTGCCAGCAGGGGACGGACTAGCGGGAGTCGTGAGCAGTTCTTC
TRBV5-6	-	TRBJ1-1	-	CASSLGRWRGEETEAFF	TGTGCCAGCAGCTTGGGTCGGTGGAGGGGGGAGGAGACTGAAGCTTTCTTT